This entry describes one T cell receptor (beta chain). This clone was detected only a few times. No antigen is known for it. Base qualities are not at hand, and no much larger clone is one base apart. The immunoSEQ Assay, a bias-controlled multiplex PCR, was used to amplify TCRbeta CDR3 regions from genomic DNA. The published analysis was carried out like this. Nucleated cell counts per sample were estimated from amplification of reference gene primers within the assay. To quantify the absolute abundance of each unique TCRbeta CDR3 rearrangement, sequence reads were collapsed and filtered. Productive Simpson clonality was computed per sample as the square root of Simpson's diversity index over productive rearrangements. Held by TCRdb, this immuneACCESS table contains in-frame sequences only and omits some clones. Under half of the omission traces to an unresolved V gene where checked; the cause of the rest is unknown. That table supplies the V and J calls and clone size; D and trimming were determined from the DNA. The sample profile shows around 130,000 clones; 82% of them were found once. More than 4.5% of the sample is in the top ten clones.

The data derive from a study of blood T cell repertoires in COVID-19 (dated by TCRdb to the early 2020s). Some background on the complete study: Collaborator samples came from the United States, Italy and Spain and covered acute and convalescent phases of COVID-19. The repertoires were released in a freely available public database intended as a resource for research on the immune response to SARS-CoV-2. Where available, HLA class I and class II types were obtained from metadata supplied by the sample provider rather than from assay-based typing. The material from the prospective study consisted of cDNA or gDNA derived from T cells, B-cell-depleted T cells, or PBMCs. The samples were drawn from the first 160 participants of the ongoing ImmuneRACE study and from 1,254 subjects provided by 6 global collaborators. Sample metadata almost always included a de-identified subject ID, COVID-19 status, age in years and sex. Subjects who had been exposed to COVID-19, were actively infected with it, or had recovered from it provided the deeply sampled blood TCRbeta repertoires that made up the dataset. What the study reported, not specific to this receptor: The amount of clinical and demographic metadata varied by source and participant and was provided uncurated.

Collaborating institutions collected whole blood in K2EDTA tubes following their own protocols. Collaborator samples were shipped for TCRbeta analysis as frozen whole blood, isolated PBMCs, or DNA extracted from either sample type. Counted from cysteine to phenylalanine, this CDR3 has 18 amino acids. Just CDR3 DNA is preserved here, 54 bases in frame from base 1. After removal of 5 bases from V and 0 bases from J, the junction retains 12 bases not matched to a gene. In the germline V gene (reference sequence), CDR1 corresponds to MNHNY and CDR2 to SVGAGI. This TCR was recovered from a woman in her 70s with acute or convalescent COVID-19. Sequenced material: peripheral blood. The sequence joins TRBV6-6 to TRBJ2-2, and TRBD2 aligns with 7 junction nucleotides. The CDR3 in this case is CASSLQVLADSNTGELFF. Here is the DNA: TGTGCCAGCAGTCTCCAAGTGCTAGCGGACTCGAACACCGGGGAGCTGTTTTTT.